The 19 T cell receptor beta chains below all came from one sample that was sequenced in a study of blood T cell repertoires in COVID-19. TCRdb's table, derived via immunoSEQ multiplex PCR, lists solely in-frame clones and lacks some. The sample carries approximately 100,000 clones, about 80% recorded once. Source material: peripheral blood. Receptors were obtained from a man between 65 and 85 years old with acute or convalescent COVID-19.

CDR3 bases: TGTGCCAGCCGCCCGACAGGGAACGCCTATGGCTACACCTTC. Translating it yields CASRPTGNAYGYTF. This chain joins TRBV27 and TRBJ1-2, with TRBD1 identical over 7 bases. The germline V gene encodes CDR1 MNHEY and CDR2 SMNVEV (reference sequence). V lost 8 bases and J lost 4; bases outside the gene matches: 10. The CDR3 spans 14 residues.

The chain links TRBV6-5 to TRBJ1-6, with a weak D call TRBD1 (5 bases). In germline, CDR1 is MNHEY, CDR2 SVGAGI. V lost 5 bases, J lost 7 bases, and 12 bases lay in between. The CDR3 is 14 residues long. This chain's CDR3 is CASSTQGRNSPLHF. CDR3 in DNA: TGTGCCAGCAGTACCCAGGGTAGGAATTCACCCCTCCACTTT.

This rearrangement joins TRBV11-3 to TRBJ2-2, with TRBD1 matching 9 bases. The V and J ends lost 4 bases and 6 bases, in that order; junction bases with no gene match: 9. CDR3 length equals 16 residues. Germline V gene lookup returns CDR1 SGHNT and CDR2 YENEEA. The chain's CDR3 is CASSSQGQGSAGELFF. The CDR3 DNA sequence: TGTGCCAGCAGCTCCCAGGGACAGGGTTCTGCCGGGGAGCTGTTTTTT.

This chain links TRBV5-1 with TRBJ1-2; 8 bases align to TRBD1. Per germline, CDR1 SGHRS and CDR2 YFSETQ. This CDR3 comprises 14 residues. The V segment lost 4 bases and the J segment 3 bases; nucleotides outside the gene matches: 5. CDR3 in DNA: TGCGCCAGCAGCATTCAGGGGGCGGACTATGGCTACACCTTC. Its protein is CASSIQGADYGYTF.

The chain couples TRBV7-2 to TRBJ1-1; D not resolved. This CDR3 region has 14 residues. Germline CDR1 reads SGHTA; CDR2 reads FQGNSA. Between the trimmed V and J ends, which lost 0 bases and 1 base, there was a span of 6 bases. As DNA, the CDR3 is TGTGCCAGCAGCTTAGCGGGGAGGAACACTGAAGCTTTCTTT. Translating it yields CASSLAGRNTEAFF.

The rearrangement joins TRBV6-2 or TRBV6-3 to TRBJ1-1; D might be TRBD1 (5 bases). Germline CDR1 MNHEY, CDR2 SVGEGT. The CDR3 is 12 residues long. Trimming took 5 bases from V and 8 from J, leaving 12 bases between them. Written as DNA, the CDR3 is TGTGCCAGCAGTCAGGGCGTGGGAGAAGCTTTCTTT. It translates to CASSQGVGEAFF.

This clone was recorded only once. V usage is TRBV7-2 and J usage is TRBJ1-1; D gene ambiguous. V gave up 3 bases and J gave up 4 bases, with 12 bases separating them. The CDR3 covers 14 residues. Per germline, CDR1 SGHTA and CDR2 FQGNSA. The CDR3 sequence: CASSFNGIGTEAFF. CDR3 coding DNA: TGTGCCAGCAGCTTTAACGGGATAGGCACTGAAGCTTTCTTT.

This clone is deemed medium-sized. The V gene is TRBV5-1, the J gene TRBJ1-4; the match to TRBD1 covers 9 bases. The CDR3 sequence is 15 residues long. CDR1 is SGHRS and CDR2 is YFSETQ in the germline V gene. With 4 bases clipped from V and 7 bases from J, the junction kept 8 bases outside the gene matches. The CDR3 DNA is TGCGCCAGCAGCGCGCTGGGACAGGGTACTGAAAAACTGTTTTTT. Protein sequence: CASSALGQGTEKLFF.

This clone occurred once. The chain recombines TRBV7-9 with TRBJ2-3, with 9 bases that match TRBD2. The V and J ends lost 4 bases and 3 bases, in that order; junction bases with no gene match: 8. Germline assignment: CDR1 SEHNR and CDR2 FQNEAQ (reference sequence). The CDR3 is 16 amino acids. CDR3 coding DNA: TGTGCCAGCAGCTGGCCTAGCGGGGATTCTACAGATACGCAGTATTTT. Translated, it gives CASSWPSGDSTDTQYF.

The chain couples TRBV19 to TRBJ1-1; D is ambiguous. This CDR3 spans 12 amino acids. The germline V gene has CDR1 LNHDA and CDR2 SQIVND (reference sequence). V was cut by 5 bases and J by 3 bases, with 7 bases left in between. CDR3 amino acids: CASSREDTEAFF. The CDR3 bases are TGTGCCAGTAGTCGTGAGGACACTGAAGCTTTCTTT. Based on the CDR3 plus reference TRBV19 and TRBJ1-1, the full variable domain is DGGITQSPKYLFRKEGQNVTLSCEQNLNHDAMYWYRQDPGQGLRLIYYSQIVNDFQKGDIAEGYSVSREKKESFPLTVTSAQKNPTAFYLCASSREDTEAFFGQGTRLTVV.

This clone occurred once. The gene calls are TRBV11-3 and TRBJ1-1, with a possible D match to TRBD1 (5 bases). The CDR3 length is 13 residues. V lost 5 bases to trimming and J lost 8 bases, with 15 bases between them. Per germline, CDR1 SGHNT and CDR2 YENEEA. The CDR3 loop is CASSLQASGEAFF. The CDR3 DNA follows: TGTGCCAGCAGCCTCCAGGCCTCAGGGGAAGCTTTCTTT. The variable domain in full, with the rest retrieved from reference TRBV11-3 and TRBJ1-1, is EAGVVQSPRYKIIEKKQPVAFWCNPISGHNTLYWYLQNLGQGPELLIRYENEEAVDDSQLPKDRFSAERLKGVDSTLKIQPAELGDSAVYLCASSLQASGEAFFGQGTRLTVV.

This rearrangement joins TRBV11-3 to TRBJ2-2; D is unclear. Germline lookup yields CDR1 SGHNT and CDR2 YENEEA. The CDR3 sequence is 16 residues long. The V and J ends lost 2 bases and 0 bases respectively, with 10 bases between them. The CDR3 region has the DNA TGTGCCAGCAGCTTACGGTACAGCACGAACACCGGGGAGCTGTTTTTT. As protein: CASSLRYSTNTGELFF. Supplemented by reference TRBV11-3 and TRBJ2-2, the full variable domain reads EAGVVQSPRYKIIEKKQPVAFWCNPISGHNTLYWYLQNLGQGPELLIRYENEEAVDDSQLPKDRFSAERLKGVDSTLKIQPAELGDSAVYLCASSLRYSTNTGELFFGEGSRLTVL.

The V and J genes are TRBV30 and TRBJ1-3; perhaps TRBD1 as D (5 bases). V lost 7 bases and J 4 bases, leaving 14 bases between the germline ends. This CDR3 is built from 13 residues. CDR1 and CDR2 (germline): GTSNPN, SVGIG (reference sequence). The CDR3 DNA reads TGTGCCTATAACCAGGGTTTCGGAAACACCATATATTTT. Protein sequence: CAYNQGFGNTIYF.

The chain recombines TRBV27 with TRBJ1-5; 9 bases match TRBD1. CDR3 length: 17 amino acids. The V gene's germline CDR1 is MNHEY and CDR2 SMNVEV (reference sequence). Losses at the gene ends were 10 bases for V and 2 bases for J; bases not matched to a gene: 15. CDR3 DNA: TGTGCCACCGGGCGAGGGGACAGGGACTCGGGCAATCAGCCCCAGCATTTT. This encodes CATGRGDRDSGNQPQHF.

The chain combines TRBV10-3 with TRBJ1-2; perhaps TRBD1 as D (5 bases). This CDR3 is 14 amino acids long. Trimming pared 0 bases from V and 8 bases from J, leaving 13 bases between. Germline values: CDR1 ENHRY, CDR2 SYGVKD. The CDR3 DNA reads TGTGCCATCAGTGAGTCGGCAGGGCAATTAGGCTACACCTTC. It translates to CAISESAGQLGYTF.

The chain carries TRBV19 and TRBJ1-2, with a tentative D call TRBD1 (6 bases). Germline V gives CDR1 LNHDA, CDR2 SQIVND (reference sequence). The V gene lost 8 bases and the J gene lost 4 bases, with 14 bases spanning the gap. This CDR3 has 13 residues. CDR3 bases: TGTGCCAGTCAATCGGGGGGGCCCTATGGCTACACCTTC. It codes for CASQSGGPYGYTF. Filled out from reference TRBV19 and TRBJ1-2, the complete variable domain reads DGGITQSPKYLFRKEGQNVTLSCEQNLNHDAMYWYRQDPGQGLRLIYYSQIVNDFQKGDIAEGYSVSREKKESFPLTVTSAQKNPTAFYLCASQSGGPYGYTFGSGTRLTVV.

The V and J genes are TRBV27 and TRBJ1-5; D not resolved. CDR1 and CDR2 (germline): MNHEY, SMNVEV (reference sequence). The ends were cut back, 3 bases at V and 2 bases at J, with 14 bases in the middle. This CDR3 spans 16 amino acids. CDR3 in amino acids: CASSLAGFAGNQPQHF. In nucleotides, the CDR3 is TGTGCCAGCAGTTTGGCCGGGTTCGCCGGCAATCAGCCCCAGCATTTT.

This clone was counted a single time. This chain connects TRBV11-1 to TRBJ2-1, with 13 bases identical to TRBD2. Germline CDR1 reads SGHAT; CDR2 reads FQDESV (reference sequence). Trimming at V came to 0 bases and at J to 4 bases, leaving 3 bases not matched to a gene. The length of the CDR3 is 17 residues. The CDR3 nucleotides read TGTGCCAGCAGCTTAGCGTTGACTAGCGGGGGGTACAATGAGCAGTTCTTC. This codes for CASSLALTSGGYNEQFF.

The chain has TRBV12-3 or TRBV12-4 and TRBJ2-7; 7 nucleotides agree with TRBD1. The CDR3 totals 13 residues. Losses at the gene ends were 7 bases for V and 4 bases for J; bases not matched to a gene: 7. CDR3 sequence: CASTVGQKYEQYF. As DNA, the CDR3 is TGTGCCAGCACGGTGGGACAGAAATACGAGCAGTACTTC.